This TCR beta chain emerged from a study of shared clonotypes between healthy human individuals. Only Caucasian adults living in Nashville, Tennessee served as donors. Researchers divided each subset's genomic DNA evenly across several immunoSEQ plates. In the authors' workflow: Filtering of immunoSEQ junctional sequences could not match full-length read filtering. Some clones are missing from TCRdb's copy, which holds only in-frame ones; the method was immunoSEQ multiplex PCR. V, J and clone size reflect that table, while D and trimming were determined from the DNA. The table records about 2.4 million clones, around 94% of them present only once. Unmatched junction bases numbered 5, after V lost 2 bases and J lost 4 bases. The CDR3 loop spans 15 amino acids. Germline V gives CDR1 MDHEN, CDR2 SYDVKM. In the case of this clone: Its antigen is unidentified.

Broader study findings: When compared with the clonotypes that were shared by all four sorted-subset donors, the non-shared clonotypes turned out to have lower generation probabilities.

Specimen: naive CD4+ T cells sorted from blood. Subset reported: CD45RA+ positively selected. The J gene is TRBJ2-1, the V gene TRBV28; TRBD1 agrees at 7 bases. The sequence derives from a man aged 18 to 35 in good health. The CDR3 DNA sequence: TGTGCCAGCAGTTTAACAGGGGTATCGTACAATGAGCAGTTCTTC. This sequence encodes CASSLTGVSYNEQFF.